This T cell receptor (beta chain) is from a study of shared clonotypes between healthy human individuals. In the study overall: Three plates were used per donor for CD4 naive, three for CD4 memory, two for CD8 naive and one for CD8 memory.

This table comes from immunoSEQ multiplex PCR, and its TCRdb copy is limited to in-frame clones, with some not included. Among 2 million to 2.5 million clones listed, around 95% were seen once. Worth noting for this clone: The target antigen is unknown.

Study-wide results and limits: Compared with memory subsets, naive subsets generally had larger estimated richness. Non-shared clonotypes displayed generation probabilities falling below those of clonotypes present in all four donors. Inspection by rarefaction showed sorted-subset sequencing to be incomplete despite large depth.

CDR1 is KGHSH and CDR2 is LQKENI in the germline V gene. Between the trimmed V and J ends, which lost 0 bases and 2 bases, there was a span of 11 bases. The CDR3 length is 16 residues. This chain uses TRBV18 with TRBJ1-3; a possible D gene is TRBD1 (6 bases). The receptor was isolated from a man between 18 and 29 years old in good health. Sequencing was done on a sample of naive CD4+ T cells sorted from blood. The subset: CD45RA+ positively selected. In DNA form, the CDR3 reads TGTGCCAGCTCACCACCCTCAGGGGAAGCTGGAAACACCATATATTTT. Its protein product is CASSPPSGEAGNTIYF.